The entry below describes one T cell receptor (beta chain). The data stem from a study of blood T cell repertoires in COVID-19. Overall study context: T cells, B-cell-depleted T cells, or PBMCs provided the cDNA or gDNA that served as material.

J gave up 5 bases and V 1 base, and 5 bases lay outside the gene matches. Germline V gene data show CDR1 as SGHVS and CDR2 as FNYEAQ. The CDR3 covers 16 residues. In the original workflow: Amplification of reference gene primers was used by the study to estimate nucleated cell counts. Repertoires were generated with immunoSEQ multiplex PCR, while TCRdb's copy carries only in-frame clones and drops some. V, J and clone size derive from that table, while D and trimming were established from the DNA sequence. The sample has about 160,000 clones; about four fifths are singletons. V is TRBV7-6 and J is TRBJ2-1, with TRBD2 matching 10 bases. The material sequenced was peripheral blood. The receptor's source is a man between 70 and 80 years old with acute or convalescent COVID-19. As DNA, the CDR3 is TGTGCCAGCAGCTTAGGCACAGCGGGAGGGCACAATGAGCAGTTCTTC. Protein product: CASSLGTAGGHNEQFF.